A single sample gave rise to the 28 T cell receptor beta chains below, sequenced in a study of tumor-infiltrating lymphocytes in primary liver carcinoma. They got blood RNA out of unsorted whole blood and also pulled out germline DNA. The researchers produced TCR beta cDNA from about 510 ng total RNA with a constant-region primer. TCR beta libraries came from three nested multiplex PCR rounds using slightly modified ARM-PCR. Running 9 to 11 cycles apiece, the first two PCR rounds relied on TRBV1-TRBV30 forward primers together with a C-beta reverse primer. TCRdb re-derived calls from the multiplex PCR reads in MiXCR, one entry per CDR3 protein. The sample carries 300,000 to 350,000 distinct CDR3 sequences, approximately 64% recorded once. Sequenced input: peripheral blood. These receptors all come from a man in his forties with primary liver carcinoma and hepatitis B virus infection.

The table lists this clonotype with a count of one. One end of the junction is discordant with germline, which a read error may explain. The V call is TRBV10-3, the J call TRBJ2-1; 11 nucleotides agree with TRBD1. CDR3 length: 16 residues. The germline CDR1 and CDR2 sequences are ENHRY and SYGVKD. The CDR3 DNA reads TGTGCCATCAGTGAGCTACAACGGACAGGGGGCAACGAGCCGTTCTTC. Its protein product is CAISELQRTGGNEPFF.

This chain links TRBV6-6 with TRBJ1-1, with 9 positions matching TRBD1. Per the germline V gene, CDR1 is MNHNY and CDR2 is SVGAGI (reference sequence). After removal of 4 bases from V and 11 bases from J, the junction contained 14 bases not matched to a gene. CDR3 length: 15 residues. The CDR3 DNA reads TGTGCCAGCAGTTCCACCGGACAGGGGAGCGGCGACGCTTTCTTT. Encoded protein: CASSSTGQGSGDAFF.

The chain carries TRBV5-6 and TRBJ2-3; tentative D call: TRBD1 (5 bases). The CDR3 is 15 residues long. Per the germline V gene, CDR1 is SGHDT and CDR2 is YYEEEE. The ends were cut back, 3 bases at V and 5 bases at J, with 16 bases in the middle. Here the CDR3 reads CASSSRAAARDTQYF. CDR3 nucleotides: TGTGCCAGCAGCTCCAGGGCGGCAGCTAGAGATACGCAGTATTTT.

Worth noting for this clonotype: A read error is possible here, since a much larger clone lies one base away. The rearrangement uses TRBV6-2 or TRBV6-3 and TRBJ2-7; the D gene is possibly TRBD1 (6 bases). Trimming removed 5 bases at V and 2 bases at J, with 13 bases between. Germline loops: CDR1 MNHEY, CDR2 SVGEGT. CDR3 length: 14 amino acids. The CDR3, as DNA: TGTGCCAGCAGTCCTACGGACAGACCCTACGAGCAGTACTTC. Translation: CASSPTDRPYEQYF.

This clonotype was counted a few times. The junction departs from the called germline gene at one end, perhaps through a read error. The rearrangement uses TRBV12-3 or TRBV12-4 and TRBJ2-2; the match to TRBD2 covers 7 bases. CDR3 length: 15 residues. CDR3 amino acids: CASSLGGRVPGELFF. The CDR3 DNA reads TGTGCCAGCAGTTTAGGCGGGAGAGTTCCCGGGGAGCTGTTTTTC.

A note on this clonotype: The junction and the germline gene differ at one end; a read error may be behind it. The chain couples TRBV7-8 to TRBJ2-7, with D tentatively TRBD2 (6 bases). From germline, CDR1 is SGHVS and CDR2 FQNEAQ. The CDR3 spans 15 residues. CDR3 DNA: TGTGCCAGTAGCTTAAGCGCGGGGCAAGTGGGCGAGCAGTACTTC. Amino acid sequence: CASSLSAGQVGEQYF.

J is TRBJ2-2 and V is TRBV11-2, with TRBD2 as a possible D gene (5 bases). The CDR3 covers 15 residues. Germline CDR1 SGHAT, CDR2 FQNNGV. The CDR3 DNA follows: TGTGCAAGCGGCTCAGCCTCGTCAAACACCGGGGAGCTGTTTTTT. As protein: CASGSASSNTGELFF.

The chain is built from TRBV11-2 and TRBJ2-5; the D call may be TRBD1 or TRBD2 (6 bases each). Trimming left V 3 bases short and J 4 bases short, with 15 bases between. CDR1 is SGHAT, CDR2 FQNNGV, per germline. CDR3 length: 15 residues. The CDR3 is CASSLGFGGGETQYF. CDR3 DNA sequence: TGTGCCAGCAGCTTGGGGTTTGGAGGGGGAGAGACCCAGTACTTC.

This clonotype was recorded many times. The chain employs TRBV6-1 and TRBJ2-3; no clear D. V was pared by 10 bases and J by 2 bases, with 19 bases between. The CDR3 has 15 residues. CDR1 and CDR2 from the germline V gene are MNHNS and SASEGT. The CDR3 sequence is CAIPGGETATDTQYF. The DNA for the CDR3 is TGTGCCATCCCGGGCGGTGAAACAGCCACAGATACGCAGTATTTT.

This rearrangement joins TRBV13 to TRBJ2-5; 7 bases fit TRBD1. This CDR3 contains 14 residues. Germline-derived CDR1 and CDR2 are PRHDT and FYEKMQ (reference sequence). The trim removed 5 bases at V and 2 bases at J, leaving 5 bases unmatched. CDR3 bases: TGTGCCAGCAGCACGGGACAGCCACAAGAGACCCAGTACTTC. Protein sequence: CASSTGQPQETQYF.

This chain uses TRBV11-2 with TRBJ2-2; 8 bases are shared with TRBD2. In germline, CDR1 is SGHAT, CDR2 FQNNGV. J gave up 0 bases and V 7 bases, and 7 bases lay outside the gene matches. The CDR3 has 16 residues. The CDR3 DNA reads TGTGCCAGCAACTTGCGGGGGGTGCCGAACACCGGGGAGCTGTTTTTT. Translating gives CASNLRGVPNTGELFF.

As regards this clonotype: A much larger clone is a single base away; this may be a read error. The chain joins TRBV4-1 to TRBJ2-7, with no clear D. The CDR3 consists of 16 residues. Per germline, CDR1 MGHRA and CDR2 YSYEKL. The CDR3 DNA is TGCGCCAGCAGGCAAGGCCCCCGGAGTCGAGGTTACGAGCAGTACTTC. Amino acid sequence: CASRQGPRSRGYEQYF.

As to this clonotype: A much larger clone lies a single base off, so this may be a read error. V and J are TRBV6-2 or TRBV6-3 and TRBJ2-1; 8 bases are a match to TRBD1. This CDR3 spans 14 amino acids. Germline-derived CDR1 and CDR2 are MNHEY and SVGEGT. DNA for the CDR3: TGTACCAGCAGTCAACGGACAGGGTACAATGAGCAGTTCTTC. Its translation: CTSSQRTGYNEQFF.

Comment on this clonotype: The junction shows a germline mismatch at one end, possibly a read error. This chain uses TRBV12-3 or TRBV12-4 with TRBJ2-1, with 8 nucleotides matching TRBD2. The CDR3 runs 16 residues. CDR3 loop: CASTRPGLVGANEQFF. As DNA, the CDR3 is TGTGCCAGCACCCGTCCGGGACTAGTGGGAGCAAATGAGCAGTTTTTC.

The sample holds one count of this clonotype. V and J are TRBV12-3 or TRBV12-4 and TRBJ2-5; 7 bases map to TRBD2. After removal of 1 base from V and 5 bases from J, the junction contained 4 bases not matched to a gene. This CDR3 has 14 residues. The chain's CDR3 is CASSLVAAGETQYF. The CDR3 DNA reads TGTGCCAGCAGTTTAGTGGCAGCGGGGGAGACCCAGTACTTC.

This clonotype was detected only once. The chain couples TRBV19 to TRBJ2-7; D is possibly TRBD1 (7 bases). Germline V CDR1 and CDR2: LNHDA, SQIVND (reference sequence). Trimming shortened V by 5 bases and J by 1 base, and 15 bases separated the two germline ends. CDR3 size: 15 residues. CDR3 amino acids: CASSAGTVKSYEQYF. The CDR3 nucleotides are TGTGCCAGTAGTGCGGGGACAGTGAAGTCCTACGAGCAGTACTTC.

A note on this clonotype: The junction and the germline gene differ at one end; a read error may be behind it. The chain recombines TRBV12-3 or TRBV12-4 with TRBJ2-7; perhaps TRBD2 as D (5 bases). The CDR3 is 15 residues long. In DNA form, the CDR3 reads TGTGCCATCAGTTTAGGAATCGGCGGAGGATACGAGCAGTACTTC. Translating gives CAISLGIGGGYEQYF.

This clonotype was detected many times. The gene calls are TRBV10-1 and TRBJ2-2; no reliable D call. Germline CDR1 reads WNHNN; CDR2 reads SYGVQD (reference sequence). V lost 4 bases, J lost 1 base, and 7 bases lay in between. The CDR3 consists of 14 residues. CDR3 protein: CASSATMNTGELFF. The CDR3 coding sequence is TGCGCCAGCAGTGCGACAATGAACACCGGGGAGCTGTTTTTT.

Comment on this clonotype: The junction shows a germline mismatch at one end, possibly a read error. This chain connects TRBV11-2 to TRBJ2-7; 8 nucleotides line up with TRBD1. The CDR3 length is 19 residues. Germline CDR1 reads SGHAT; CDR2 reads FQNNGV. The CDR3 region has the DNA TGTGCCAGCAGCCCCGAGAGGGACAGGATACCGCGAAGCTCCTACGAACAGTACTTC. Protein product: CASSPERDRIPRSSYEQYF.

On this clonotype itself: It may be a read error: a sequence one base away is much more abundant. The rearrangement joins TRBV6-5 to TRBJ1-3; 7 bases fit TRBD1. This CDR3 spans 15 amino acids. V was pared by 9 bases and J by 2 bases, with 10 bases of the junction left unmatched. Germline CDR1 reads MNHEY; CDR2 reads SVGAGI. The chain's CDR3 is CARSRYRGTGNTIYF. CDR3 nucleotide sequence: TGTGCCAGAAGCCGCTACAGGGGCACTGGAAACACCATATATTTT.

This clonotype was observed a single time. The conserved closing phenylalanine or tryptophan is absent in this CDR3, likely reflecting a read error. The V and J genes are TRBV11-2 and TRBJ2-2; tentative D call: TRBD2 (5 bases). V was cut by 0 bases and J by 8 bases, with 7 bases left in between. CDR3 size: 13 residues. The germline V gene has CDR1 SGHAT and CDR2 FQNNGV. Here the CDR3 reads CASSLDRTGELFL. The CDR3 DNA follows: TGTGCCAGCAGCTTAGATAGGACTGGGGAGCTGTTTCTT.

Regarding this clonotype: Given the absence of the conserved phenylalanine or tryptophan at the CDR3 end, a read error is likely. This sequence joins TRBV6-2 or TRBV6-3 and TRBJ1-5; D is uncertain. Trimming took off 0 bases at V and 2 bases at J, with 5 bases between the two ends. This CDR3 contains 14 residues. Germline V gene data show CDR1 as MNHEY and CDR2 as SVGEGT. The CDR3 region is CASSYSDRNQPQHI. DNA of the CDR3: TGTGCCAGCAGTTACTCTGACCGCAATCAGCCCCAGCATATT.

A remark on this clonotype: A much larger clone sits a single nucleotide away, making a read error possible. Here the CDR3 DNA reads TGTGGCAGCAGCGCTAGCGGCTCCTACGAGCAGTACTTC. This gives the protein CGSSASGSYEQYF. The V gene is TRBV12-3 or TRBV12-4, the J gene TRBJ2-7, with 7 bases aligning to TRBD2. The CDR3 length is 13 residues.

Of note for this clonotype: The CDR3 ends on some other residue instead of the conserved phenylalanine or tryptophan, so this is likely a read error. The limits of the CDR3 on the DNA are not certain, so only TCRdb's listed CDR3 is given. The CDR3 reads CASSFREPPFHS. This rearrangement joins TRBV12-3 or TRBV12-4 to TRBJ1-6; no DNA check was done on the table's D call, TRBD1. The CDR3 has 12 amino acids, counting both end residues.

The chain uses TRBV2 and TRBJ2-7; 9 bases are a match to TRBD2. V lost 5 bases to trimming and J lost 3 bases; unmatched junction nucleotides: 11. Germline lookup yields CDR1 SNHLY and CDR2 FYNNEI. The CDR3 spans 16 residues. The CDR3 protein is CASSLHPTSGFYEQYF. The DNA for the CDR3 is TGTGCCAGCAGTCTCCACCCGACTAGCGGCTTCTACGAGCAGTACTTC.

This clonotype was seen at least ten times. The chain has TRBV6-6 and TRBJ2-1, with 8 bases matching TRBD2. The germline V gene has CDR1 MNHNY and CDR2 SVGAGI (reference sequence). There are 17 residues in the CDR3. J lost 5 bases, V lost 6 bases, and 15 bases had no gene match. The CDR3 DNA sequence: TGTGCCAGCAGCCATCTTCGCACGGGAGGGCCTAACAATGAGCAGTTCTTC. It encodes CASSHLRTGGPNNEQFF.

Comment on this clonotype: This may be a read error, as it is one base from a much larger clone. This chain uses TRBV11-3 with TRBJ2-3, with D perhaps assigned TRBD1 or TRBD2 (5 bases each). This CDR3 region has 15 residues. With 11 bases removed from V and 6 bases from J, the gap between germline ends came to 24 bases. Germline V CDR1 and CDR2: SGHNT, YENEEA. The DNA of the CDR3 is TGTGCCGACAGCTTAGGCAGAAACTGGGGGGATACGCAGTATTTT. It specifies CADSLGRNWGDTQYF.

This clonotype was counted at least ten times. The chain employs TRBV28 and TRBJ2-7; a possible D gene is TRBD2 (6 bases). The germline gives CDR1 MDHEN, CDR2 SYDVKM. The CDR3 runs 18 residues. V lost 5 bases, J lost 2 bases, and 25 bases lay in between. The CDR3 nucleotides read TGTGCCAGCAGTGGGGGTCGGCTGGGGGGAGGAGTCCCCTACGAGCAGTACTTC. Translating gives CASSGGRLGGGVPYEQYF.